This TCR beta chain was profiled in a study of early stage breast cancer tumors. General study results and limits: In about 85% of the 16 patients, blood comparison separated tumor from normal breast. Bulk DNA sequencing of unsorted cells missed chain pairing and markers. Most shared enriched TCRB sequences were commonly generated ones.

Assay used: immunoSEQ multiplex PCR; TCRdb lists only in-frame clones, some missing. The top ten clones hold roughly 31% of a sample with under 30,000 clones, roughly two thirds of them seen once. On this clone: The antigen is not known.

The V gene lost 6 bases and the J gene lost 7 bases, with 15 bases spanning the gap. Germline V gene sequence: CDR1 LNHNV, CDR2 YYDKDF (reference sequence). The CDR3 runs to 14 residues. The receptor's source is a person between 50 and 60 years old with breast cancer. The genes are TRBV15 and TRBJ1-4; D possibly corresponds to TRBD1 (6 bases). Sequencing was carried out using blood. DNA for the CDR3: TGTGCCACCAGTAACAGGGCGATGGCTGAAAAACTGTTTTTT. It specifies CATSNRAMAEKLFF.